The rows below give T cell receptor beta chains drawn from one sample of a study of blood T cell repertoires in COVID-19. Clones were sequenced by immunoSEQ multiplex PCR, and TCRdb holds only the in-frame ones, with some missing. The sample includes about 25,000 clones, around nine tenths of them seen just once. Sequenced input: peripheral blood. The receptors were gathered from a man between 50 and 59 years old with active COVID-19. The CDR3 runs from the conserved cysteine through the conserved F or W. A D gene is named only where the DNA matches it firmly. Clone size is stated in some rows and not others, as once, few, many or a class when expanded.

NA	TRBV25-1	TRBJ1-3	TRBD1	CASRAGGGQKNTIYF	TGTGCCAGCAGGGCCGGAGGGGGACAGAAAAACACCATATATTTT
NA	TRBV24-1	TRBJ2-2	NA	CATSEPTADTGELFF	TGTGCCACCAGTGAACCTACGGCGGACACCGGGGAGCTGTTTTTT
NA	TRBV19	TRBJ1-5	NA	CASTPLPAARHQPQHF	TGTGCCAGTACTCCCCTCCCGGCCGCGCGGCATCAGCCCCAGCATTTT
NA	TRBV21-1	TRBJ1-5	NA	CASSKVRLGQGGNQPQHF	TGTGCCAGCAGCAAGGTTAGGCTAGGACAGGGCGGCAATCAGCCCCAGCATTTT
NA	TRBV5-1	TRBJ2-7	TRBD1	CASSRDGMDRGYEQYF	TGCGCCAGCAGTCGGGACGGTATGGACAGGGGCTACGAGCAGTACTTC
few	TRBV7-9	TRBJ2-1	TRBD2	CASDSGLREGLDNEQFF	TGTGCCAGCGACTCGGGTTTGCGGGAGGGCCTGGACAATGAGCAGTTCTTC
NA	TRBV5-1	TRBJ1-4	NA	CASSLAAGRDEKLFF	TGCGCCAGCAGCTTGGCTGCAGGGAGGGATGAAAAACTGTTTTTT
NA	TRBV19	TRBJ2-2	NA	CASEVQGRAGELFF	TGTGCCAGTGAAGTACAGGGACGGGCCGGGGAGCTGTTTTTT
NA	TRBV5-1	TRBJ2-2	NA	CASSLVGANTGELFF	TGCGCCAGCAGCTTGGTAGGGGCGAACACCGGGGAGCTGTTTTTT
NA	TRBV6-5	TRBJ2-7	NA	CATKGDAYEQYF	TGTGCCACCAAGGGGGATGCCTACGAGCAGTACTTC
NA	TRBV21-1	TRBJ1-6	NA	CASSRSDRENSPLHF	TGTGCCAGCAGCAGATCGGACAGGGAAAATTCACCCCTCCACTTT
NA	TRBV4-3	TRBJ2-2	NA	CASSAEGLLGGELFF	TGCGCCAGCAGCGCGGAGGGACTCCTCGGCGGGGAGCTGTTTTTT
NA	TRBV6-4	TRBJ2-2	NA	CASSDRSTGELFF	TGTGCCAGCAGTGACAGGAGCACCGGGGAGCTGTTTTTT
NA	TRBV18	TRBJ2-5	TRBD1	CASSPPGNRGLETQYF	TGTGCCAGCTCACCACCGGGGAACAGGGGTTTGGAGACCCAGTACTTC
few	TRBV28	TRBJ2-7	TRBD1	CASSPRTGAEQYF	TGTGCCAGCAGTCCGCGGACAGGGGCCGAGCAGTACTTC
few	TRBV7-2	TRBJ1-5	NA	CASSRGTQGGNQPQHF	TGTGCCAGCAGCAGGGGAACCCAGGGTGGCAATCAGCCCCAGCATTTT
once	TRBV2	TRBJ1-1	NA	CASSEARALGEAFF	TGTGCCAGCAGTGAAGCCCGCGCCCTTGGTGAAGCTTTCTTT
NA	TRBV7-9	TRBJ2-1	TRBD2	CASSPGLAGENEQFF	TGTGCCAGCAGCCCGGGACTAGCGGGAGAAAATGAGCAGTTCTTC
NA	TRBV9	TRBJ2-3	TRBD1	CASTRDRGHTDTQYF	TGTGCCAGCACCCGGGACAGGGGGCATACAGATACGCAGTATTTT
NA	TRBV29-1	TRBJ1-4	NA	CSVEGGADEKLFF	TGCAGCGTTGAGGGAGGTGCGGATGAAAAACTGTTTTTT
NA	TRBV15	TRBJ1-1	TRBD1	CATSREDRGSNTEAFF	TGTGCCACCAGCAGGGAGGACAGGGGATCGAACACTGAAGCTTTCTTT
NA	TRBV5-1	TRBJ2-5	NA	CASSSDMVTQYF	TGCGCCAGCAGCTCTGACATGGTGACCCAGTACTTC
NA	TRBV19	TRBJ2-2	TRBD2	CASSILGLAGKGPGELFF	TGTGCCAGTAGTATCCTGGGACTAGCGGGAAAGGGGCCCGGGGAGCTGTTTTTT
NA	TRBV6-5	TRBJ1-5	NA	CASSYSTGINQPQHF	TGTGCCAGCAGTTACTCCACAGGGATCAATCAGCCCCAGCATTTT
NA	TRBV5-1	TRBJ2-2	NA	CASSLGHRGTGELFF	TGCGCCAGCAGCCTGGGACATAGGGGCACCGGGGAGCTGTTTTTT
NA	TRBV28	TRBJ2-2	TRBD2	CASSFGTSGGFGGELFF	TGTGCCAGCAGTTTCGGGACTAGCGGGGGTTTTGGCGGGGAGCTGTTTTTT
NA	TRBV15	TRBJ2-7	NA	CATSRDPRYEQYF	TGTGCCACCAGCAGAGATCCCCGCTACGAGCAGTACTTC
NA	TRBV6-5	TRBJ1-5	NA	CASSSGIVGNQPQHF	TGTGCCAGCAGTTCAGGTATAGTCGGCAATCAGCCCCAGCATTTT
few	TRBV27	TRBJ2-2	TRBD2	CASSYDGLAGSTGELFF	TGTGCCAGCAGTTACGACGGGCTAGCGGGGTCCACCGGGGAGCTGTTTTTT
NA	TRBV11-3	TRBJ1-4	NA	CASSGPPLTEKLFF	TGTGCCAGCAGCGGGCCGCCGTTGACTGAAAAACTGTTTTTT
NA	TRBV5-1	TRBJ2-5	NA	CASSLNQGPQETQYF	TGCGCCAGCAGCTTGAACCAGGGGCCTCAAGAGACCCAGTACTTC
NA	TRBV24-1	TRBJ1-3	NA	CATSDSQPGNTIYF	TGTGCCACCAGTGATTCACAGCCTGGAAACACCATATATTTT
NA	TRBV5-6	TRBJ2-2	NA	CASSLGGLAGELFF	TGTGCCAGCAGCTTGGGAGGGCTGGCCGGGGAGCTGTTTTTT
NA	TRBV7-9	TRBJ2-3	TRBD2	CASSFRAGGFTDTQYF	TGTGCCAGCAGCTTTAGGGCGGGAGGTTTCACAGATACGCAGTATTTT
once	TRBV4-3	TRBJ2-4	NA	CASSQVGEDIQYF	TGCGCCAGCAGCCAAGTAGGGGAAGACATTCAGTACTTC
NA	TRBV2	TRBJ2-1	TRBD2	CATGRLAAYNEQFF	TGTGCCACCGGGCGACTAGCGGCCTACAATGAGCAGTTCTTC
NA	TRBV18	TRBJ2-7	NA	CASSPYLSDYEQYF	TGTGCCAGCTCACCATACCTGAGCGACTACGAGCAGTACTTC
NA	TRBV6-1	TRBJ1-3	NA	CASSDPAGAGNTIYF	TGTGCCAGCAGTGACCCGGCAGGGGCTGGAAACACCATATATTTT
NA	TRBV5-4	TRBJ2-5	TRBD2	CASSPPGLAGQKETQYF	TGTGCCAGCAGCCCCCCGGGACTAGCGGGGCAAAAAGAGACCCAGTACTTC
NA	TRBV7-6	TRBJ2-2	NA	CASLPGGNTGELFF	TGTGCCAGCCTTCCTGGCGGAAACACCGGGGAGCTGTTTTTT